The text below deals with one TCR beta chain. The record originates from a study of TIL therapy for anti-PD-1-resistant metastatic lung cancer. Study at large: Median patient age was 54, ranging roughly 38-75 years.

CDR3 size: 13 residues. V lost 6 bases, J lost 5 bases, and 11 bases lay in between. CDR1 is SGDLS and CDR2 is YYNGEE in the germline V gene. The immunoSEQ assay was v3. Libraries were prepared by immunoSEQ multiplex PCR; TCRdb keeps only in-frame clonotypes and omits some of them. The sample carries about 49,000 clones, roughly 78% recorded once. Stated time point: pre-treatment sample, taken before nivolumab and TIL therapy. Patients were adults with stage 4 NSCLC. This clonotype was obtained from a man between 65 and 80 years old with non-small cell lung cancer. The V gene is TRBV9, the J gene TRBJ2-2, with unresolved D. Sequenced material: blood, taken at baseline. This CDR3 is CASTARVTGELFF. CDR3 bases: TGTGCCAGCACCGCAAGGGTGACCGGGGAGCTGTTTTTT. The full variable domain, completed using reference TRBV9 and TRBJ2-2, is DSGVTQTPKHLITATGQRVTLRCSPRSGDLSVYWYQQSLDQGLQFLIQYYNGEERAKGNILERFSAQQFPDLHSELNLSSLELGDSALYFCASTARVTGELFFGEGSRLTVL.